These 13 T cell receptor beta chains were all obtained from the same sample, sequenced in a study of beta chain features in type 1 diabetes. Study conclusions and caveats: Patients with Type 1 diabetes showed moderately but significantly shorter TCRB CDR3s in all four CD4+ subsets.

Antigens of these TCRs are unknown. Of the isolated RNA, all was reverse transcribed, and so the sequenced material was expressed TCRB transcripts. The data were produced by immunoSEQ multiplex PCR, yet TCRdb's version contains in-frame clones alone and is incomplete. This table holds around 650,000 clones, approximately 13% found once. Specimen: naive CD4+ T cells from blood. Receptors were obtained from a man aged 25 to 40 with type 1 diabetes.

Details on this clone: The sample has other DNA sequences that encode this CDR3 too. This rearrangement joins TRBV19 to TRBJ1-5; unclear D gene. The CDR3 totals 12 residues. Trimming removed 4 bases at V and 1 base at J, with 2 bases between. Germline CDR1 is LNHDA and CDR2 is SQIVND (reference sequence). The CDR3: CASSTSNQPQHF. CDR3 in DNA: TGTGCCAGTAGTACCAGCAATCAGCCCCAGCATTTT.

This clone has just a few counts. The chain is built from TRBV29-1 and TRBJ1-1; D is uncertain. The CDR3 sequence is 12 residues long. The germline V and J ends were trimmed by 6 bases and 5 bases, with 13 bases remaining between them. In germline, CDR1 is SQVTM, CDR2 ANQGSEA. The CDR3 nucleotides read TGCAGCGTCGCCCAGGAGAAAACTGAAGCTTTCTTT. It specifies CSVAQEKTEAFF.

This clone was counted only a few times. The chain joins TRBV6-5 to TRBJ1-6, with D maybe TRBD1 (6 bases). Trimming pared 3 bases from V and 9 bases from J, leaving 12 bases between. Germline CDR1 reads MNHEY; CDR2 reads SVGAGI. This CDR3 comprises 14 residues. CDR3 in amino acids: CASSYWDTPSPLHF. The CDR3 DNA reads TGTGCCAGCAGTTATTGGGACACTCCTTCACCCCTCCACTTT.

The chain couples TRBV4-3 to TRBJ2-2; tentative D call: TRBD2 (5 bases). V was cut by 1 base and J by 1 base, with 7 bases left in between. The CDR3 covers 15 residues. The germline V gene has CDR1 LGHNA and CDR2 YSLEER. This CDR3 is CASSQVAGNTGELFF. Written as DNA, the CDR3 is TGCGCCAGCAGCCAAGTGGCGGGGAACACCGGGGAGCTGTTTTTT.

The CDR3 spells CASSVVGGGAGGYTF. CDR3 sequence (DNA): TGTGCCAGCAGCGTAGTAGGAGGGGGCGCCGGTGGCTACACCTTC. The chain combines TRBV9 with TRBJ1-2, with 7 bases lining up with TRBD1. The germline CDR1 and CDR2 sequences are SGDLS and YYNGEE. V dropped 0 bases and J dropped 7; count of bases not matched to a gene: 9. The CDR3 loop spans 15 amino acids. The full variable domain, in which reference TRBV9 and TRBJ1-2 provide the parts outside the CDR3, is DSGVTQTPKHLITATGQRVTLRCSPRSGDLSVYWYQQSLDQGLQFLIQYYNGEERAKGNILERFSAQQFPDLHSELNLSSLELGDSALYFCASSVVGGGAGGYTFGSGTRLTVV.

This clone was observed a handful of times. The chain joins TRBV2 to TRBJ1-5; no firm D call. V lost 4 bases, J lost 2 bases, and 6 bases lay in between. Germline loops: CDR1 SNHLY, CDR2 FYNNEI. The CDR3 has 13 residues. The DNA of the CDR3 is TGTGCCAGCAGTGGGGTAGGCAATCAGCCCCAGCATTTT. It specifies CASSGVGNQPQHF.

The V call is TRBV7-2, the J call TRBJ2-3; D gene uncertain. Germline CDR1 is SGHTA and CDR2 is FQGNSA. V lost 0 bases and J lost 5, with 6 bases in between. The CDR3 consists of 13 residues. The CDR3, as DNA: TGTGCCAGCAGCTTAGCCGCTTTAGATACGCAGTATTTT. It is translated as CASSLAALDTQYF. The full variable domain, its missing parts supplied by reference TRBV7-2 and TRBJ2-3, is GAGVSQSPSNKVTEKGKDVELRCDPISGHTALYWYRQSLGQGLEFLIYFQGNSAPDKSGLPSDRFSAERTGGSVSTLTIQRTQQEDSAVYLCASSLAALDTQYFGPGTRLTVL.

This clone was picked up a small number of times. The chain employs TRBV7-8 and TRBJ1-4, with D perhaps TRBD1 (6 bases). The CDR3 consists of 16 residues. V was pared by 1 base and J by 8 bases, with 17 bases between. Germline loops: CDR1 SGHVS, CDR2 FQNEAQ. CDR3 bases: TGTGCCAGCAGCTTAGGTGGAGGGCAGGGGAGGGAAAAACTGTTTTTT. This gives the protein CASSLGGGQGREKLFF.

This clone has a handful of counts. The same CDR3 is also encoded by other DNA sequences in this sample. CDR3 sequence: CASSQGTGGTYEQYF. The CDR3 DNA is TGCGCCAGCAGCCAGGGGACAGGGGGCACGTACGAGCAGTACTTC. The J gene is TRBJ2-7, the V gene TRBV4-3; 12 bases align to TRBD1. From germline, CDR1 is LGHNA and CDR2 YSLEER. J lost 4 bases, V lost 3 bases, and 4 bases had no gene match. This CDR3 has 15 residues.

This clone occurred a few times. The V call is TRBV7-2, the J call TRBJ2-1; a weak D match, TRBD2 (5 bases). From germline, CDR1 is SGHTA and CDR2 FQGNSA. The CDR3 totals 11 residues. V gave up 1 base and J gave up 15 bases, with 10 bases separating them. CDR3 loop: CASSLVKEGFF. The CDR3 region has the DNA TGTGCCAGCAGCTTAGTTAAAGAGGGGTTCTTC. Together with reference TRBV7-2 and TRBJ2-1, the CDR3 gives the full variable domain: GAGVSQSPSNKVTEKGKDVELRCDPISGHTALYWYRQSLGQGLEFLIYFQGNSAPDKSGLPSDRFSAERTGGSVSTLTIQRTQQEDSAVYLCASSLVKEGFFGPGTRLTVL.

In its sample, this clone was seen a few times. This chain joins TRBV18 and TRBJ2-5, with a tentative D call TRBD1 (5 bases). The CDR3 is made up of 14 amino acids. Trimming removed 6 bases from V and 3 bases from J, with 14 bases in between. Germline CDR1 KGHSH, CDR2 LQKENI. CDR3 nucleotides: TGTGCCAGCTCTTCACAGTTGGACAAAGAGACCCAGTACTTC. This codes for CASSSQLDKETQYF. Filled out from reference TRBV18 and TRBJ2-5, the complete variable domain reads NAGVMQNPRHLVRRRGQEARLRCSPMKGHSHVYWYRQLPEEGLKFMVYLQKENIIDESGMPKERFSAEFPKEGPSILRIQQVVRGDSAAYFCASSSQLDKETQYFGPGTRLLVL.

In DNA, the CDR3 is TGTGCCAGCAGCCCGCTGGGGGGGGAGACCCAGTACTTC. It specifies CASSPLGGETQYF. The rearrangement joins TRBV7-2 to TRBJ2-5, with 7 bases identical to TRBD2. This CDR3 comprises 13 residues. After removal of 5 bases from V and 5 bases from J, the junction contained 5 bases not matched to a gene. Looked up from germline, CDR1 is SGHTA and CDR2 is FQGNSA.

A few counts support this clone. The V gene is TRBV6-6, the J gene TRBJ2-2, with unresolved D. The CDR3 runs to 15 residues. The germline V gene has CDR1 MNHNY and CDR2 SVGAGI (reference sequence). The ends were cut back, 6 bases at V and 0 bases at J, with 11 bases in the middle. CDR3 in DNA: TGTGCCAGCAGCCCTGCGGCCTCGAACACCGGGGAGCTGTTTTTT. Its translation is CASSPAASNTGELFF.